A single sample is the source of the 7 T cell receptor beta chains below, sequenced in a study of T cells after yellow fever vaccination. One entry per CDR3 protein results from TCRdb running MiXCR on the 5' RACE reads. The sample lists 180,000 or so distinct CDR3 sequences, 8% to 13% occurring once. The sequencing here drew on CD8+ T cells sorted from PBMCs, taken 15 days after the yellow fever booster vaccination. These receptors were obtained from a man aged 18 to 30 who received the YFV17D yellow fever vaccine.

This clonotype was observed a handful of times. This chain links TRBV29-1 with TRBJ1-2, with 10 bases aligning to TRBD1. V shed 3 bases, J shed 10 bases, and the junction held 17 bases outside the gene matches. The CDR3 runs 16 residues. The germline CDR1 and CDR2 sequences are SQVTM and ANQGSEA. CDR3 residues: CSVDGDRGRPWVNYTF. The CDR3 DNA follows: TGCAGCGTTGACGGGGACAGGGGCAGACCGTGGGTAAACTACACCTTC. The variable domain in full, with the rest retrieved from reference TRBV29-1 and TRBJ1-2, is SAVISQKPSRDICQRGTSLTIQCQVDSQVTMMFWYRQQPGQSLTLIATANQGSEATYESGFVIDKFPISRPNLTFSTLTVSNMSPEDSSIYLCSVDGDRGRPWVNYTFGSGTRLTVV.

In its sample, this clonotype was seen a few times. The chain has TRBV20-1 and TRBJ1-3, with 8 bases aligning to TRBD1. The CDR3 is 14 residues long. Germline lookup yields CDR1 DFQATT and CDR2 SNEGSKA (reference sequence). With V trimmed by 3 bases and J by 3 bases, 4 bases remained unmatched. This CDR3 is CSARDREYGNTIYF. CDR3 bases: TGCAGTGCTAGGGACAGGGAGTATGGAAACACCATATATTTT.

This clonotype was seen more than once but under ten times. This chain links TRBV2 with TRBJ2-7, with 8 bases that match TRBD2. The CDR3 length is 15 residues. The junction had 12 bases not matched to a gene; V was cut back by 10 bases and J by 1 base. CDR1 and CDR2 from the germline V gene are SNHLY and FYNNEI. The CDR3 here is CATIGARGGSYEQYF. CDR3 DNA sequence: TGTGCCACCATTGGGGCCCGGGGGGGATCCTACGAGCAGTACTTC.

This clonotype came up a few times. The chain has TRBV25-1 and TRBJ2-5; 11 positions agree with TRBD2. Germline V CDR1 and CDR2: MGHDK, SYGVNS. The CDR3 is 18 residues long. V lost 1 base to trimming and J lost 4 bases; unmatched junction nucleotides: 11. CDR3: CASSEFTSGGAPRETQYF. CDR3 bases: TGTGCCAGCAGTGAATTCACTAGCGGGGGCGCACCCAGAGAGACCCAGTACTTC.

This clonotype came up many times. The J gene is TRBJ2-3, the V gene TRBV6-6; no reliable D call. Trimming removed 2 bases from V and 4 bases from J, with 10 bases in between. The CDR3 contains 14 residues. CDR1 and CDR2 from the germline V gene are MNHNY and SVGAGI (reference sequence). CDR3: CASSYTQFADTQYF. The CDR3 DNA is TGTGCCAGCAGTTACACGCAGTTTGCAGATACGCAGTATTTT.

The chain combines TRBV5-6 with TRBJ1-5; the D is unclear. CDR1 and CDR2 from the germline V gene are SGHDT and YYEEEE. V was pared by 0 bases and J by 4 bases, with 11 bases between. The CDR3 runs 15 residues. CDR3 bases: TGTGCCAGCAGCTTGGGCGGTTTACCGAATCAGCCCCAGCATTTT. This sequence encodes CASSLGGLPNQPQHF.

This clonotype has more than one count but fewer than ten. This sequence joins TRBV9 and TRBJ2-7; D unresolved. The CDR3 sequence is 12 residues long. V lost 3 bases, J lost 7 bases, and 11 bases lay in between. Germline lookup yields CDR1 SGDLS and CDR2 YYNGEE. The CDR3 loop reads CASSGGEYEQYF. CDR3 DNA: TGTGCCAGCAGCGGAGGCGAGTATGAGCAGTACTTC. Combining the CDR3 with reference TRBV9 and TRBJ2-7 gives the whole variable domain DSGVTQTPKHLITATGQRVTLRCSPRSGDLSVYWYQQSLDQGLQFLIQYYNGEERAKGNILERFSAQQFPDLHSELNLSSLELGDSALYFCASSGGEYEQYFGPGTRLTVT.